This T cell receptor (beta chain) was sequenced in a study of blood T cells in healthy people across ages. This clonotype showed up just a few times. The target antigen is unknown. Using a J-beta primer mix together with a sample-barcoded 5' primer, a second PCR was run for roughly 7 to 11 cycles. TCRdb analysed the 5' RACE reads with MiXCR anew, one entry per CDR3 protein. The sample lists fewer than 900,000 distinct CDR3 sequences; around 45% were seen once. Germline CDR1 reads SGDLS; CDR2 reads YYNGEE. The CDR3 runs 15 residues. Trimming pared 1 base from V and 2 bases from J, leaving 13 bases between. General study results and limits: Long-lived donors exceeded aged donors in naive CD4+ cells and diversity. Total diversity from one million sequenced T cells was likely underestimated.

Sequenced: blood. This receptor was obtained from a woman aged 55-70 years in good health. This chain links TRBV9 with TRBJ2-7; D not resolved. CDR3 in amino acids: CASSVRAGTPYEQYF. The CDR3 coding sequence is TGTGCCAGCAGCGTACGGGCAGGAACACCCTACGAGCAGTACTTC.